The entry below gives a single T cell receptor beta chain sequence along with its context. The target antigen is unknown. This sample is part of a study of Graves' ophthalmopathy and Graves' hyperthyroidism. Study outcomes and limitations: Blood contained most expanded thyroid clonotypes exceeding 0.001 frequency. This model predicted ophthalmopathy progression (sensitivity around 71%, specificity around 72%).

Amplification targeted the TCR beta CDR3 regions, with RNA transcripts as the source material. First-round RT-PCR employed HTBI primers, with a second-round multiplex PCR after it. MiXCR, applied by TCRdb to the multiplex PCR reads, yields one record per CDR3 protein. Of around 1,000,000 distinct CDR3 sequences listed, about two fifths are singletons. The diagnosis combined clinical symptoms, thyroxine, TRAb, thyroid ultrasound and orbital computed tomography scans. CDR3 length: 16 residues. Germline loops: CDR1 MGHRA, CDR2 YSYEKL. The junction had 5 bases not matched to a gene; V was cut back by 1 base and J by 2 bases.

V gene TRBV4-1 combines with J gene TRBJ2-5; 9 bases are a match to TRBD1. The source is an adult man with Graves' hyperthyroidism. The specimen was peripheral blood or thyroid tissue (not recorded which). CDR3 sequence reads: CASSQAGTGTQETQYF. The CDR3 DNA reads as TGCGCCAGCAGCCAAGCGGGGACAGGGACACAAGAGACCCAGTACTTC.